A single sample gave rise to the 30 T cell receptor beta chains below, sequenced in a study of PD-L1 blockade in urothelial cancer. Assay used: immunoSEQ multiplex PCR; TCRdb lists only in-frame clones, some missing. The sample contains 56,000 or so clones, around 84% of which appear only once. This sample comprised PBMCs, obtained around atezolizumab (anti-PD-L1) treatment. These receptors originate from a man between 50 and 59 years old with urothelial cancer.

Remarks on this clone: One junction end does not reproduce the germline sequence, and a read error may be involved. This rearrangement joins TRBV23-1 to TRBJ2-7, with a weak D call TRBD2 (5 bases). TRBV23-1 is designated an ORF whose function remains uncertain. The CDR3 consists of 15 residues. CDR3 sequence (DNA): TGCGCCAGCCGTCACATACTAGTTGGGGATGGGGAGCAGTACTTC. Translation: CASRHILVGDGEQYF.

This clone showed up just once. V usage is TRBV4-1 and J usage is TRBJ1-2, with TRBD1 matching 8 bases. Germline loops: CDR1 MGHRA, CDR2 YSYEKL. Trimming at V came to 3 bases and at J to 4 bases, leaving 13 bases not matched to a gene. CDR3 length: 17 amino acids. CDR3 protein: CASSHGQGAQTLYGYTF. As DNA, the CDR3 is TGCGCCAGCAGCCATGGACAGGGCGCCCAGACCCTCTATGGCTACACCTTC.

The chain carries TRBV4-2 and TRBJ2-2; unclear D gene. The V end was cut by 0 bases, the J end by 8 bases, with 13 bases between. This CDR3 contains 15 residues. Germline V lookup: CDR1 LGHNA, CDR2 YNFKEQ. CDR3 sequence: CASSQEASITGELFF. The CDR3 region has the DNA TGTGCCAGCAGCCAAGAGGCTAGTATAACGGGGGAGCTGTTTTTT.

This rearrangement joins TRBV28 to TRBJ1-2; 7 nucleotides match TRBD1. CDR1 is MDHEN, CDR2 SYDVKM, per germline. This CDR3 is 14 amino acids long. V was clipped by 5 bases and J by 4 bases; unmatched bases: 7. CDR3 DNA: TGTGCCAGCAGTGCCAAAGGGGGCTTCTATGGCTACACCTTC. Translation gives CASSAKGGFYGYTF.

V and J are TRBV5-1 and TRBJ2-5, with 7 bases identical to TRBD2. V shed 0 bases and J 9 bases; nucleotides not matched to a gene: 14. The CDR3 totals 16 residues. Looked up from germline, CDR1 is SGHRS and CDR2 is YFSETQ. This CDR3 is CASSLGLASGPGAQYF. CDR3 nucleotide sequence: TGCGCCAGCAGCTTGGGTTTAGCTAGCGGTCCGGGGGCCCAGTACTTC.

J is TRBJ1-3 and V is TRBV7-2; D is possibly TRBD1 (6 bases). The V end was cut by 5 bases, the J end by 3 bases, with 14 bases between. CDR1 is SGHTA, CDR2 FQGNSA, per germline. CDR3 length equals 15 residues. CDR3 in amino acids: CASSPQGWNGNTIYF. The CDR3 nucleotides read TGTGCCAGCAGCCCCCAGGGGTGGAATGGAAACACCATATATTTT.

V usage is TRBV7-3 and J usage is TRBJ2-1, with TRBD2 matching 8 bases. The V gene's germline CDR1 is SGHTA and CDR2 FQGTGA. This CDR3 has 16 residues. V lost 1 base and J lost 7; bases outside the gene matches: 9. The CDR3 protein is CASSLNPGGNSNEQFF. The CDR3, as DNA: TGTGCCAGCAGCTTAAATCCGGGAGGGAATTCAAATGAGCAGTTCTTC.

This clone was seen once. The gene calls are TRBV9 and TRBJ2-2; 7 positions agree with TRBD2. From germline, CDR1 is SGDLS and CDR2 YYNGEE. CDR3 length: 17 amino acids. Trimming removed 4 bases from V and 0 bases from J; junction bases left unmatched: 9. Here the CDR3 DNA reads TGTGCCAGCAGCACCTACGGTAGCGGGCCGAACACCGGGGAGCTGTTTTTT. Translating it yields CASSTYGSGPNTGELFF.

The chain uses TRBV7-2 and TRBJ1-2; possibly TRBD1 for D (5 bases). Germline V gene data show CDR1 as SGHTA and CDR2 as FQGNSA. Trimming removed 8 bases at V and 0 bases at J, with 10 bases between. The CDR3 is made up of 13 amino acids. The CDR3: CASRAGANYGYTF. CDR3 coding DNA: TGTGCCAGCCGGGCGGGGGCTAACTATGGCTACACCTTC.

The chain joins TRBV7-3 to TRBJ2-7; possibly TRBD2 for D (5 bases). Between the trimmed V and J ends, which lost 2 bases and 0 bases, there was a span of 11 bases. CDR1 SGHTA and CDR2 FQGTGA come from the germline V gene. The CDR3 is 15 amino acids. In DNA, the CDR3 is TGTGCCAGCAGCTTATCCCCGGGGAGCTCCTACGAGCAGTACTTC. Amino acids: CASSLSPGSSYEQYF.

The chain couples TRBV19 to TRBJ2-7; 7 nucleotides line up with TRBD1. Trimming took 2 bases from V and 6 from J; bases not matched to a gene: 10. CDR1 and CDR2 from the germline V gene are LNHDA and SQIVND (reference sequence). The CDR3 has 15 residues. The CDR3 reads CASSIRPEGGSEQYF. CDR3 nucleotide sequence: TGTGCCAGTAGTATAAGACCCGAAGGGGGCTCCGAGCAGTACTTC.

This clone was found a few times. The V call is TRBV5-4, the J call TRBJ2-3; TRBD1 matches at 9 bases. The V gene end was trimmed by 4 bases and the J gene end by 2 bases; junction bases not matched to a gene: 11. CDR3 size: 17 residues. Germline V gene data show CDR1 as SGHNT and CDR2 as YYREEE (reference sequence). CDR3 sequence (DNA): TGTGCCAGCAGCCCATCTTTGACAGGGGGAAACACAGATACGCAGTATTTT. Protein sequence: CASSPSLTGGNTDTQYF.

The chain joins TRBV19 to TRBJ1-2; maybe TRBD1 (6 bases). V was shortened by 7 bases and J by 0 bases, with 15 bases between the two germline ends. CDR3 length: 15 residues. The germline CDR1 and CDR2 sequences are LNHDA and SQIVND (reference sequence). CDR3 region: CASTLFEGANYGYTF. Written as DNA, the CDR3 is TGTGCCAGTACCCTCTTTGAGGGGGCTAACTATGGCTACACCTTC. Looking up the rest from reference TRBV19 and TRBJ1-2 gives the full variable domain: DGGITQSPKYLFRKEGQNVTLSCEQNLNHDAMYWYRQDPGQGLRLIYYSQIVNDFQKGDIAEGYSVSREKKESFPLTVTSAQKNPTAFYLCASTLFEGANYGYTFGSGTRLTVV.

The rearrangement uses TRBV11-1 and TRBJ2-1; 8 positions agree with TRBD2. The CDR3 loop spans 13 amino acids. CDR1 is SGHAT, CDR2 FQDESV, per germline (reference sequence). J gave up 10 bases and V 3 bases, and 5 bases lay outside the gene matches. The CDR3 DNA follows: TGTGCCAGCAGCTTCTCTAGCGGGCTGGAGCAGTTCTTC. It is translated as CASSFSSGLEQFF.

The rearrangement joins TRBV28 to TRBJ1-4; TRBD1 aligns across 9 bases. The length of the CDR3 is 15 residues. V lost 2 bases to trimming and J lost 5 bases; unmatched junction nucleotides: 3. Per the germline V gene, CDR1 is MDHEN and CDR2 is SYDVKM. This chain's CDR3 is CASSLTGTGNEKLFF. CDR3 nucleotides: TGTGCCAGCAGTTTAACTGGGACAGGGAATGAAAAACTGTTTTTT.

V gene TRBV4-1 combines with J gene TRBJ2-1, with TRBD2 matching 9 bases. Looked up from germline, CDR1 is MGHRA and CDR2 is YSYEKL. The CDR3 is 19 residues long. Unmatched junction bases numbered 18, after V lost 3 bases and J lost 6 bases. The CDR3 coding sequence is TGCGCCAGCAGCCATTCCAACCGCCTAGCGGGGACCGGGGGCAATGAGCAGTTCTTC. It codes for CASSHSNRLAGTGGNEQFF.

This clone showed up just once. The CDR3 DNA is TGTGCCAGCAGAAAGCGGGAGGGCAGCTACGAGCAGTACTTC. It specifies CASRKREGSYEQYF. The chain joins TRBV28 to TRBJ2-7; 10 nucleotides agree with TRBD2. V dropped 6 bases and J dropped 3; count of bases not matched to a gene: 5. Per the germline V gene, CDR1 is MDHEN and CDR2 is SYDVKM. The CDR3 has 14 residues.

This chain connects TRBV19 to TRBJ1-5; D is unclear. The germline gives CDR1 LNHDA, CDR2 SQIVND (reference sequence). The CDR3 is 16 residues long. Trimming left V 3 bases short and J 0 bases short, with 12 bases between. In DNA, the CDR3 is TGTGCCAGTAGTATGGGCCGTGGCTATAGCAATCAGCCCCAGCATTTT. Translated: CASSMGRGYSNQPQHF.

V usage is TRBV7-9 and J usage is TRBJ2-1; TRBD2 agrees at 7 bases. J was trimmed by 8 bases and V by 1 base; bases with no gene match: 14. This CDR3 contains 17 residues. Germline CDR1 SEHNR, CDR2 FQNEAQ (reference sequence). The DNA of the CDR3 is TGTGCCAGCAGCTTAGGACGGAGCGGGGTAAAAGATGATGAGCAGTTCTTC. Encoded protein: CASSLGRSGVKDDEQFF.

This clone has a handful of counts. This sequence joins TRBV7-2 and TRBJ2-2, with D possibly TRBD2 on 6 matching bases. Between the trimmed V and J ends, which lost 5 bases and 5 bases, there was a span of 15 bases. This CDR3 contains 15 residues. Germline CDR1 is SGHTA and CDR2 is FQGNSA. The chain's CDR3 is CASSEDYFGTGELFF. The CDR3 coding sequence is TGTGCCAGCAGCGAGGACTATTTCGGAACCGGGGAGCTGTTTTTT. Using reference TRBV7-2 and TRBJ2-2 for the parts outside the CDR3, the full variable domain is GAGVSQSPSNKVTEKGKDVELRCDPISGHTALYWYRQSLGQGLEFLIYFQGNSAPDKSGLPSDRFSAERTGGSVSTLTIQRTQQEDSAVYLCASSEDYFGTGELFFGEGSRLTVL.

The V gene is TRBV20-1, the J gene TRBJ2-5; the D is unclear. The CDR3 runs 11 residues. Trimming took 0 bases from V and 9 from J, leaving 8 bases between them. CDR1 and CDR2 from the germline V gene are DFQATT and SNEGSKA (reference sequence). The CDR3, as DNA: TGCAGTGCTAGAGATTTCCCGGCCCAGTACTTC. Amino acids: CSARDFPAQYF.

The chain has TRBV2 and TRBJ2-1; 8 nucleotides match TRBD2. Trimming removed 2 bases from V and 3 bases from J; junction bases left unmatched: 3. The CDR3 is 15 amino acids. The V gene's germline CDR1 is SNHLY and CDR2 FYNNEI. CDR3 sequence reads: CASSEREGYYNEQFF. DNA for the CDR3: TGTGCCAGCAGTGAACGGGAGGGTTACTACAATGAGCAGTTCTTC.

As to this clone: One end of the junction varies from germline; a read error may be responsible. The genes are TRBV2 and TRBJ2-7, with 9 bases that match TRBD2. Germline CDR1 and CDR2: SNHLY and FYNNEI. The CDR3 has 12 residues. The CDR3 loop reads CASSEAKAGGDF. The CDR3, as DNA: TGTGCCAGCAGTGAAGCGAAGGCGGGAGGGGACTTC.

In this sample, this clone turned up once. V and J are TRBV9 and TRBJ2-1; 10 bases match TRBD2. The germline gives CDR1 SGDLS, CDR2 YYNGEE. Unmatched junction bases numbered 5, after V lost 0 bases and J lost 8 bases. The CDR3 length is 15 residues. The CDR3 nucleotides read TGTGCCAGCAGCGTAGAGGGTAGCGGGAGGTATGAGCAGTTCTTC. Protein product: CASSVEGSGRYEQFF.

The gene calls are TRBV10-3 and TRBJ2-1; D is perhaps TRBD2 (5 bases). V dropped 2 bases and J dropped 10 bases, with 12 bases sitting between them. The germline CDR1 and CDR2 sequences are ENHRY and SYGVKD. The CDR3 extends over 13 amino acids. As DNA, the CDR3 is TGTGCCATCAGTGAGGGGGAGACTGACGAGCAGTTCTTC. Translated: CAISEGETDEQFF.

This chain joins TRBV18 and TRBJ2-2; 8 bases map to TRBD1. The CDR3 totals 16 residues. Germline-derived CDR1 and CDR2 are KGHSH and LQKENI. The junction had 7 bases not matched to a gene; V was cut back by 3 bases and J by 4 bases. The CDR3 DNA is TGTGCCAGCTCACCGCAGGACAGGGCAGGCACCGGGGAGCTGTTTTTT. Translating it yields CASSPQDRAGTGELFF.

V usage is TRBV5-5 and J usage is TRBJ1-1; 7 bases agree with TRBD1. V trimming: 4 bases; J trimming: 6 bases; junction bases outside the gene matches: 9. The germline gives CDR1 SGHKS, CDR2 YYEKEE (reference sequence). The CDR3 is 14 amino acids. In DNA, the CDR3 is TGTGCCAGCAGCCCCCTGACAGGGTACTCTGAAGCTTTCTTT. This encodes CASSPLTGYSEAFF.

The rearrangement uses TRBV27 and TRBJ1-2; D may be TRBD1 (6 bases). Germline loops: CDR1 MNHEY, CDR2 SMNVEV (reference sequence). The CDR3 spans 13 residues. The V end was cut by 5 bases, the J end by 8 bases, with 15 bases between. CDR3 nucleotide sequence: TGTGCCAGCAGTACGCAGGGGCTGAGGGGCTACACCTTC. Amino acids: CASSTQGLRGYTF.

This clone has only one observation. CDR3 bases: TGTGCCAGTAGTAACGGACAGGGGGGTACCTACGAGCAGTACTTC. Amino acids: CASSNGQGGTYEQYF. The chain carries TRBV19 and TRBJ2-7; 10 bases map to TRBD1. Germline values: CDR1 LNHDA, CDR2 SQIVND (reference sequence). V trimming: 4 bases; J trimming: 2 bases; junction bases outside the gene matches: 5. The length of the CDR3 is 15 residues.

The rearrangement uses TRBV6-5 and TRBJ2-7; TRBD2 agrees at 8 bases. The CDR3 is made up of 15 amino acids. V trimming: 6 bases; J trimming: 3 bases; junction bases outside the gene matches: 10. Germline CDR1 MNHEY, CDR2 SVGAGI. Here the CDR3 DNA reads TGTGCCAGCAGAGCAACTAGCGGCGGAGTCTACGAGCAGTACTTC. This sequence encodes CASRATSGGVYEQYF.